A single sample is the source of the 16 T cell receptor beta chains below, sequenced in a study of post-analysis software for immune sequencing data (dated by TCRdb to the mid-2010s). Their antigens are not known. Library prep was done by PCR. TCRdb shows the sequencer as Illumina HiSeq 2500. To reduce PCR and sequencing biases, unique molecular identifiers were built into the TCR beta cDNA libraries. The public reads were quality trimmed at Q25 with fastp and then assembled into clones with MiXCR by TCRdb, keeping productive beta chains. Merged by CDR3 protein, the rows form single entries marked with the most common genes and DNA. The sample table shows fewer than 550,000 distinct CDR3 sequences, and roughly 34% are seen once. 6% of the sample is held by the ten biggest clonotypes. Beyond this particular receptor, the publication reports: Four to six TRBV segments, including TRBV5-6, TRBV5-1 and TRBV20-1, were significantly more frequent in patients than controls.

The sequenced sample was blood. The receptors come from a girl younger than 18 with multiple sclerosis.

V and J are TRBV7-3 and TRBJ2-5; TRBD2 is a possible D gene (5 bases). V dropped 5 bases and J dropped 11 bases, with 18 bases sitting between them. The CDR3 covers 13 residues. The germline gives CDR1 SGHTA, CDR2 FQGTGA. As DNA, the CDR3 is TGTGCCAGCAGCCCCCCTGACTACAATGAGCAGTACTTC. The encoded protein is CASSPPDYNEQYF.

The chain employs TRBV5-1 and TRBJ2-7, with 9 bases that match TRBD1. Trimming at V came to 0 bases and at J to 3 bases, leaving 4 bases not matched to a gene. CDR1 and CDR2 (germline): SGHRS, YFSETQ. The CDR3 sequence is 15 residues long. CDR3 in amino acids: CASSLDGTGIYEQYF. The DNA for the CDR3 is TGCGCCAGCAGCTTGGACGGGACAGGGATCTACGAGCAGTACTTC.

The V gene is TRBV7-9, the J gene TRBJ2-3, with TRBD2 matching over 9 bases. Germline V lookup: CDR1 SEHNR, CDR2 FQNEAQ (reference sequence). Trimming at V came to 3 bases and at J to 2 bases, leaving 3 bases not matched to a gene. The CDR3 runs to 15 residues. The DNA of the CDR3 is TGTGCCAGCAGCTTGGGACTAGCCCCCACAGATACGCAGTATTTT. Amino acid sequence: CASSLGLAPTDTQYF.

This clonotype has only a few counts. This chain uses TRBV12-3 or TRBV12-4 with TRBJ2-6, with D unresolved. Trimming pared 1 base from V and 0 bases from J, leaving 7 bases between. The CDR3 runs to 16 residues. The CDR3 spells CASSLETPSGANVLTF. In nucleotides, the CDR3 is TGTGCCAGCAGTTTAGAGACCCCCTCTGGGGCCAACGTCCTGACTTTC.

The genes are TRBV20-1 and TRBJ2-2; 8 positions agree with TRBD1. Germline CDR1 and CDR2: DFQATT and SNEGSKA (reference sequence). V shed 4 bases, J shed 4 bases, and the junction held 11 bases outside the gene matches. The CDR3 is 16 amino acids. CDR3 sequence (DNA): TGCAGTGCTACTCGAACAGGACAGGGCTTCACCGGGGAGCTGTTTTTT. Amino acid sequence: CSATRTGQGFTGELFF.

The CDR3 DNA reads as TGCGCCAGCAGCCAAGCAGGACAGGGTGTACAGCCCCAGCATTTT. It yields the protein CASSQAGQGVQPQHF. The rearrangement joins TRBV4-1 to TRBJ1-5, with 8 positions matching TRBD1. This CDR3 has 15 amino acids. V was clipped by 1 base and J by 7 bases; unmatched bases: 6. Germline V gene data show CDR1 as MGHRA and CDR2 as YSYEKL.

Only a few counts were recorded for this clonotype. The V and J genes are TRBV6-1 and TRBJ1-2, with D tentatively TRBD1 (5 bases). There are 14 residues in the CDR3. The germline gives CDR1 MNHNS, CDR2 SASEGT. The V end lost 7 bases, the J end lost 0 bases, and 12 bases lay between the germline ends. The CDR3 sequence: CASIGGAANYGYTF. The CDR3 DNA follows: TGTGCCAGCATTGGAGGGGCAGCTAACTATGGCTACACCTTC.

This clonotype was observed many times. The V call is TRBV6-5, the J call TRBJ2-1, with 7 positions matching TRBD1. J gave up 5 bases and V 1 base, and 8 bases lay outside the gene matches. This CDR3 is built from 16 residues. Germline loops: CDR1 MNHEY, CDR2 SVGAGI. Written as DNA, the CDR3 is TGTGCCAGCAGTTACTTACGATTCAGGGGGAACAATGAGCAGTTCTTC. It translates to CASSYLRFRGNNEQFF.

This clonotype was observed a handful of times. In DNA form, the CDR3 reads TGTGCCAGCAGCTTGGGGGAAGCCTTTCGTGAGCAGTTCTTC. Translating it yields CASSLGEAFREQFF. The chain has TRBV7-8 and TRBJ2-1; D might be TRBD1 or TRBD2, each matching 5 bases. The CDR3 loop spans 14 amino acids. The V gene's germline CDR1 is SGHVS and CDR2 FQNEAQ. V lost 3 bases and J 9 bases, leaving 15 bases between the germline ends.

J is TRBJ2-5 and V is TRBV18; D is unclear. The CDR3 sequence is 14 residues long. In germline, CDR1 is KGHSH, CDR2 LQKENI. V lost 0 bases and J lost 4, with 9 bases in between. CDR3: CASSPPSVGETQYF. The CDR3 coding sequence is TGTGCCAGCTCACCACCATCCGTAGGAGAGACCCAGTACTTC.

This clonotype was counted only a few times. The chain links TRBV12-3 or TRBV12-4 to TRBJ2-1, with D unresolved. V was clipped by 2 bases and J by 7 bases, with 6 bases between them. The CDR3 runs 12 residues. The CDR3 loop is CASSLHGNEQFF. CDR3 DNA: TGTGCCAGCAGTTTACATGGAAATGAGCAGTTCTTC.

CDR3 loop: CASSSLAGISYNEQFF. CDR3 DNA sequence: TGCGCCAGCAGCTCCTTAGCGGGGATAAGCTACAATGAGCAGTTCTTC. The chain has TRBV5-1 and TRBJ2-1; 8 nucleotides align to TRBD2. Germline V gives CDR1 SGHRS, CDR2 YFSETQ. The V gene end was trimmed by 3 bases and the J gene end by 3 bases; junction bases not matched to a gene: 8. The CDR3 length is 16 residues.

The chain combines TRBV2 with TRBJ2-1; 9 bases line up with TRBD2. Trimming removed 7 bases from V and 7 bases from J; junction bases left unmatched: 11. Germline V gene data show CDR1 as SNHLY and CDR2 as FYNNEI. The CDR3 has 15 amino acids. The CDR3 region is CASTQGAGGPNEQFF. The CDR3 DNA reads TGTGCCAGCACTCAAGGTGCGGGGGGGCCGAATGAGCAGTTCTTC.

This clonotype was observed a handful of times. This rearrangement joins TRBV12-3 or TRBV12-4 to TRBJ1-6; D remains unclear. The CDR3 covers 13 residues. V lost 2 bases and J 8 bases, leaving 7 bases between the germline ends. The CDR3 DNA is TGTGCCAGCAGTTTAACCGAATATTCACCCCTCCACTTT. Protein product: CASSLTEYSPLHF.

In its sample, this clonotype was seen a few times. This chain connects TRBV11-2 to TRBJ1-1, with D uncertain. This CDR3 is 14 amino acids long. The germline V gene encodes CDR1 SGHAT and CDR2 FQNNGV. The V gene lost 0 bases and the J gene lost 4 bases, with 9 bases spanning the gap. CDR3 in DNA: TGTGCCAGCAGCTTAGACCGTCGGGGCACTGAAGCTTTCTTT. It translates to CASSLDRRGTEAFF.

In this sample, this clonotype turned up many times. The CDR3 here is CSAMDRPFSYEQYF. CDR3 DNA sequence: TGCAGTGCTATGGACAGGCCGTTCTCCTACGAGCAGTACTTC. V gene TRBV20-1 combines with J gene TRBJ2-7, with 7 bases matching TRBD1. The CDR3 is 14 amino acids. Germline V lookup: CDR1 DFQATT, CDR2 SNEGSKA (reference sequence). The V gene end was trimmed by 4 bases and the J gene end by 0 bases; junction bases not matched to a gene: 6.